These 14 T cell receptor beta chains share one sample of origin, sequenced in a study of OX40 agonist ivuxolimab in advanced cancers. The protocol was immunoSEQ multiplex PCR, while the TCRdb copy is restricted to in-frame clones and leaves out a portion. The sample records roughly 90,000 clones, roughly 91% being singletons. This specimen was CD4+ or CD8+ T cells sorted from blood, taken in a trial of the OX40 agonist ivuxolimab. These receptors were obtained from an adult with an advanced solid tumor such as melanoma, head and neck, liver or kidney cancer.

The V call is TRBV4-3, the J call TRBJ2-7; D is perhaps TRBD1 (5 bases). The CDR3 covers 17 residues. The germline CDR1 and CDR2 sequences are LGHNA and YSLEER. V was cut by 0 bases and J by 0 bases, with 15 bases left in between. CDR3 nucleotides: TGCGCCAGCAGCCAAGAATGGGGCCAGGTAAACTCCTACGAGCAGTACTTC. It is translated as CASSQEWGQVNSYEQYF.

This chain connects TRBV11-1 to TRBJ2-7; 10 nucleotides match TRBD2. This CDR3 is 13 amino acids long. CDR1 and CDR2 from the germline V gene are SGHAT and FQDESV (reference sequence). V was pared by 5 bases and J by 7 bases, with 5 bases of the junction left unmatched. The DNA of the CDR3 is TGTGCCAGCAGCCCCAGCGGGAGGGGAGAGCAGTACTTC. As protein: CASSPSGRGEQYF.

The V gene is TRBV4-1, the J gene TRBJ2-7; 7 bases match TRBD1. The V gene end was trimmed by 5 bases and the J gene end by 2 bases; junction bases not matched to a gene: 9. Germline CDR1 MGHRA, CDR2 YSYEKL. This CDR3 is built from 15 residues. The chain's CDR3 is CASSYSGTVPYEQYF. DNA of the CDR3: TGCGCCAGCAGCTACTCCGGGACAGTCCCCTACGAGCAGTACTTC.

This sequence joins TRBV18 and TRBJ2-5; TRBD1 is a possible D gene (5 bases). Between the trimmed V and J ends, which lost 0 bases and 6 bases, there was a span of 14 bases. This CDR3 spans 15 amino acids. Germline CDR1 KGHSH, CDR2 LQKENI. In DNA form, the CDR3 reads TGTGCCAGCTCACCACCGGGGCAGGGTACGAAGACCCAGTACTTC. Amino acid sequence: CASSPPGQGTKTQYF.

The chain is built from TRBV7-2 and TRBJ1-3, with D possibly TRBD1 on 6 matching bases. V was clipped by 7 bases and J by 4 bases, with 14 bases between them. CDR1 is SGHTA, CDR2 FQGNSA, per germline. CDR3 length: 14 residues. CDR3 sequence reads: CASNNRAAGNTIYF. The CDR3 nucleotides are TGTGCCAGCAACAACAGGGCTGCCGGAAACACCATATATTTT.

In its sample, this clone was seen a few times. The CDR3 sequence: CASSPSRVGELFF. The CDR3 coding sequence is TGTGCCAGCAGCCCCTCGCGGGTCGGGGAGCTGTTTTTT. The rearrangement links TRBV6-5 to TRBJ2-2, with D perhaps TRBD2 (5 bases). Trimming removed 6 bases at V and 7 bases at J, with 12 bases between. Germline V CDR1 and CDR2: MNHEY, SVGAGI. The CDR3 consists of 13 residues.

The chain couples TRBV28 to TRBJ2-7, with D uncertain. The germline V and J ends were trimmed by 1 base and 2 bases, with 15 bases remaining between them. The germline V gene has CDR1 MDHEN and CDR2 SYDVKM. The CDR3 is 16 amino acids. The CDR3: CASSLFRTAITYEQYF. The CDR3 nucleotides read TGTGCCAGCAGTTTATTTAGAACAGCGATAACCTACGAGCAGTACTTC.

This clone was observed a single time. The CDR3 DNA reads as TGTGCCAGCAGCTCTAGGACTAGCGGGAAAGAGACCCAGTACTTC. Amino acids: CASSSRTSGKETQYF. The rearrangement links TRBV5-5 to TRBJ2-5, with TRBD2 identical over 12 bases. The ends lost 3 bases at V and 3 bases at J; junction bases unmatched: 3. Germline loops: CDR1 SGHKS, CDR2 YYEKEE (reference sequence). The CDR3 extends over 15 amino acids.

The CDR3 is CASSLPTGGNYGYTF. The CDR3 nucleotides read TGTGCCAGCAGCCTACCGACAGGGGGTAACTATGGCTACACCTTC. The V gene is TRBV4-2, the J gene TRBJ1-2, with TRBD1 identical over 9 bases. This CDR3 has 15 residues. Germline loops: CDR1 LGHNA, CDR2 YNFKEQ. The ends lost 4 bases at V and 1 base at J; junction bases unmatched: 4.

This chain uses TRBV7-2 with TRBJ1-2; D remains ambiguous. CDR3 length: 14 amino acids. Germline CDR1 is SGHTA and CDR2 is FQGNSA. Trimming shortened V by 1 base and J by 4 bases, and 10 bases separated the two germline ends. The CDR3 nucleotides are TGTGCCAGCAGCTTAGGGTATGGTATCTATGGCTACACCTTC. Residues: CASSLGYGIYGYTF.

V is TRBV15 and J is TRBJ2-1, with 7 bases that match TRBD2. V lost 4 bases and J lost 9; bases outside the gene matches: 12. The CDR3 has 15 residues. Per germline, CDR1 LNHNV and CDR2 YYDKDF (reference sequence). The CDR3 DNA follows: TGTGCCACCAGCACAGGGCGGGAGTATTGGGGTGAGCAGTTCTTC. Its protein product is CATSTGREYWGEQFF.

This clone was detected a few times. The chain couples TRBV6-5 to TRBJ2-3, with D possibly TRBD1 on 6 matching bases. Germline lookup yields CDR1 MNHEY and CDR2 SVGAGI. Trimming pared 0 bases from V and 3 bases from J, leaving 10 bases between. The CDR3 has 15 residues. This CDR3 reads CASSYSGAPTDTQYF. DNA of the CDR3: TGTGCCAGCAGTTACTCGGGGGCCCCTACAGATACGCAGTATTTT.

The table lists this clone with a few counts. The chain uses TRBV27 and TRBJ2-3; D call uncertain. Germline CDR1 MNHEY, CDR2 SMNVEV (reference sequence). The V end was cut by 6 bases, the J end by 2 bases, with 9 bases between. This CDR3 contains 13 residues. The DNA for the CDR3 is TGTGCCAGCAGACTGAGGCCCACAGATACGCAGTATTTT. It translates to CASRLRPTDTQYF.

The sample holds a few counts of this clone. J is TRBJ1-4 and V is TRBV7-3; D ambiguous. With 5 bases removed from V and 4 bases from J, the gap between germline ends came to 5 bases. CDR1 SGHTA and CDR2 FQGTGA come from the germline V gene. The CDR3 extends over 12 amino acids. This CDR3 reads CASSPYNEKLFF. The CDR3 nucleotides are TGTGCCAGCAGCCCATATAATGAAAAACTGTTTTTT.